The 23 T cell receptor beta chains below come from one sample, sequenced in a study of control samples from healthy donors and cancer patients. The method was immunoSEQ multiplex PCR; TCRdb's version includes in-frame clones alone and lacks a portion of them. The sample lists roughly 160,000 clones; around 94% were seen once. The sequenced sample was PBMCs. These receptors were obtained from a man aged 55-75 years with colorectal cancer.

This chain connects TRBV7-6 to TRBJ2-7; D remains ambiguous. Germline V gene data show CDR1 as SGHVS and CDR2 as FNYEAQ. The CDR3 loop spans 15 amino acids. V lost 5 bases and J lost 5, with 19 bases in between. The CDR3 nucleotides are TGTGCCAGCAGCAGAGTCGTAGATCAGGAAAACGAGCAGTACTTC. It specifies CASSRVVDQENEQYF.

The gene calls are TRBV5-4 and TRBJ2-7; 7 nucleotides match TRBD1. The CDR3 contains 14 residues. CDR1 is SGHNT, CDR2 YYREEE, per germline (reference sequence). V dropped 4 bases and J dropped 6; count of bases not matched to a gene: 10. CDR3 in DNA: TGTGCCAGCAGCCCGGGACAGAATTTTGGCGAGCAGTACTTC. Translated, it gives CASSPGQNFGEQYF.

CDR3 nucleotide sequence: TGCGCCAGCAGTAGCAGGGTTGCGGCTGAAGCTTTCTTT. This codes for CASSSRVAAEAFF. V is TRBV5-1 and J is TRBJ1-1; D is perhaps TRBD1 (5 bases). CDR1 and CDR2 from the germline V gene are SGHRS and YFSETQ. V was cut by 5 bases and J by 6 bases, with 14 bases left in between. CDR3 size: 13 residues.

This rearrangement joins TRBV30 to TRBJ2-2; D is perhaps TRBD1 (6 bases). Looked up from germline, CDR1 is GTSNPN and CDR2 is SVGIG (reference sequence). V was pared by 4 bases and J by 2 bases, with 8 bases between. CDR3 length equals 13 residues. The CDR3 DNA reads TGTGCCTGGAACAGGGTCAACACCGGGGAGCTGTTTTTT. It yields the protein CAWNRVNTGELFF.

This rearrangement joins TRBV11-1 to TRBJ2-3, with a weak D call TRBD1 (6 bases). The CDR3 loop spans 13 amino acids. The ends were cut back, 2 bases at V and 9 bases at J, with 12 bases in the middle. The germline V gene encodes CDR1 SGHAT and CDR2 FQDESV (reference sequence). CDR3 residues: CASSLLGAETQYF. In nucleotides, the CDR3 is TGTGCCAGCAGCTTATTGGGGGCCGAAACGCAGTATTTT.

The CDR3 protein is CASSLFSVAGGLINEQFF. The DNA for the CDR3 is TGTGCCAGCAGCTTATTCTCAGTAGCGGGGGGGCTCATAAATGAGCAGTTCTTC. V gene TRBV7-2 combines with J gene TRBJ2-1; TRBD2 agrees at 11 bases. This CDR3 region has 18 residues. V trimming: 2 bases; J trimming: 7 bases; junction bases outside the gene matches: 13. Germline V lookup: CDR1 SGHTA, CDR2 FQGNSA.

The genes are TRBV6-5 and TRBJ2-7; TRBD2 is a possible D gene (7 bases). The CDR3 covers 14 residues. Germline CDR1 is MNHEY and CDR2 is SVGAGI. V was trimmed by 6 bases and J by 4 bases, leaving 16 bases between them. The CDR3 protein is CASRREGGGYEQYF. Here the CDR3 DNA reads TGTGCCAGCAGGAGGGAAGGGGGGGGATACGAGCAGTACTTC.

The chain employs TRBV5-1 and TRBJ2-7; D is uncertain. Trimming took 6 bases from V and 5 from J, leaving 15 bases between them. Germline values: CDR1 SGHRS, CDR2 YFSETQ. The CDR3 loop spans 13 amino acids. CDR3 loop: CASNSRVGNEQYF. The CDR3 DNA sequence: TGCGCCAGCAACTCACGGGTAGGGAACGAGCAGTACTTC.

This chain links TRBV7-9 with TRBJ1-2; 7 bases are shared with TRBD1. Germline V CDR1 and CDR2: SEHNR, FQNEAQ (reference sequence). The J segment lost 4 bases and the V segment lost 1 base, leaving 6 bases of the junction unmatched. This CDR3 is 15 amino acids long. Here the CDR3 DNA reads TGTGCCAGCAGCTTAGTAGGGGCAGGGGGCTATGGCTACACCTTC. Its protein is CASSLVGAGGYGYTF.

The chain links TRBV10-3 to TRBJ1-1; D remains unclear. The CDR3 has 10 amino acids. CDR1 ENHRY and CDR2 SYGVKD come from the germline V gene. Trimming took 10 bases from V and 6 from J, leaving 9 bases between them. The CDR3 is CATRGAEAFF. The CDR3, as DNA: TGTGCCACCCGTGGGGCTGAAGCTTTCTTT.

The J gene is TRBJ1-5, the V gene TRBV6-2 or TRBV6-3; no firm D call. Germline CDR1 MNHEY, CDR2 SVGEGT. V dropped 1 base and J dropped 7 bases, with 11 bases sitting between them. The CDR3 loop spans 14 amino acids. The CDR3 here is CASSYYGVSQPQHF. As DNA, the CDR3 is TGTGCCAGCAGTTACTATGGGGTCAGCCAGCCCCAGCATTTT.

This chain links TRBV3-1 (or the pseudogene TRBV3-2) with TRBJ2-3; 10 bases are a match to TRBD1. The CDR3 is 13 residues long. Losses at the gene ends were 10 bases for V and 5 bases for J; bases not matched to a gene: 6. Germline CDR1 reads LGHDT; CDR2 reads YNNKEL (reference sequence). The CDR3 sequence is CATRQGAGDTQYF. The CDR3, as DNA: TGTGCCACCCGACAGGGGGCCGGAGATACGCAGTATTTT.

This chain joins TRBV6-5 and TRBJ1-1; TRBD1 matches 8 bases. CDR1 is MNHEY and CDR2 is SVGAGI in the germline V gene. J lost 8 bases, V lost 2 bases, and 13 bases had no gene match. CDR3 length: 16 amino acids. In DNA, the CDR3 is TGTGCCAGCAGTTACCGGCAGGGGGCTGTGGGAAAGGAAGCTTTCTTT. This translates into CASSYRQGAVGKEAFF.

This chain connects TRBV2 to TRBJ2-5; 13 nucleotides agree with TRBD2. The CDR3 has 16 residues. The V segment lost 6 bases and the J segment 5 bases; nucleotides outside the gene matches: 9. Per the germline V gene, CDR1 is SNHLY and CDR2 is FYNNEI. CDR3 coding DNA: TGTGCCAGCAGGGGACTAGCGGGGCCGTACAGGGAGACCCAGTACTTC. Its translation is CASRGLAGPYRETQYF.

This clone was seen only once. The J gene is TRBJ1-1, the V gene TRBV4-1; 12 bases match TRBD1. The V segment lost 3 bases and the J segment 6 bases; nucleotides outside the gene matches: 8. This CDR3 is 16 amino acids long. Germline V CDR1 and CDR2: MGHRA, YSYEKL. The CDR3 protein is CASSHRDRGRKPEAFF. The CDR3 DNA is TGCGCCAGCAGCCACCGGGACAGGGGGCGAAAACCTGAAGCTTTCTTT.

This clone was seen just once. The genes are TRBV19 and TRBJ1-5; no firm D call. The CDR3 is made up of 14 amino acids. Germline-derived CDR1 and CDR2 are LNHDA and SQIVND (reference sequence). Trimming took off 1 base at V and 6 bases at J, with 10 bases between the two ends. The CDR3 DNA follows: TGTGCCAGTAGTATAGGTGGGAAGGGTCAGCCCCAGCATTTT. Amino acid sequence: CASSIGGKGQPQHF.

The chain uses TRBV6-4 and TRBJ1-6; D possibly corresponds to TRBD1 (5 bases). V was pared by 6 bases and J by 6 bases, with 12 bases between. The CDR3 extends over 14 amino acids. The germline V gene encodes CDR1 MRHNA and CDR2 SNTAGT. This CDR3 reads CASSSRGGNSPLHF. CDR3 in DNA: TGTGCCAGCAGCTCCCGTGGGGGTAATTCACCCCTCCACTTT.

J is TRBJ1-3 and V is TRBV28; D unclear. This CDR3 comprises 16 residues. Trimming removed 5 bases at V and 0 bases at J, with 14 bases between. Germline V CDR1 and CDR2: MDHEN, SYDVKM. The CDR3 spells CASSIGGQSSGNTIYF. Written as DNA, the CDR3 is TGTGCCAGCAGTATCGGTGGCCAGAGCTCTGGAAACACCATATATTTT.

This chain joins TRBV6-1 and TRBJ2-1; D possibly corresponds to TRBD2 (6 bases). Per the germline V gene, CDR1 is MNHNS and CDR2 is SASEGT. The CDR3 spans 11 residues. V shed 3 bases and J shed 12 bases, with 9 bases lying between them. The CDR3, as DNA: TGTGCCAGCAGTGACCCCGGGAGGCAGTTCTTC. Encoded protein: CASSDPGRQFF.

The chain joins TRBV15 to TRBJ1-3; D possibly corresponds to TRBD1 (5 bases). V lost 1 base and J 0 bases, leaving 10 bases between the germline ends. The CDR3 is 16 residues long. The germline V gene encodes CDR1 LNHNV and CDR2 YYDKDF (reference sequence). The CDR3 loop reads CATSRGDGNSGNTIYF. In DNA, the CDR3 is TGTGCCACCAGCAGAGGGGACGGGAACTCTGGAAACACCATATATTTT.

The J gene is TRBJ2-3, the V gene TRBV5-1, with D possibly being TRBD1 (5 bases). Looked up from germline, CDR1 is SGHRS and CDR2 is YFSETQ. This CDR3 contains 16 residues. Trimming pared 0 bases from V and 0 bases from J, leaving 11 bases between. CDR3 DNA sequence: TGCGCCAGCAGCTTGGGGGGCTGGGATAGCACAGATACGCAGTATTTT. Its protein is CASSLGGWDSTDTQYF.

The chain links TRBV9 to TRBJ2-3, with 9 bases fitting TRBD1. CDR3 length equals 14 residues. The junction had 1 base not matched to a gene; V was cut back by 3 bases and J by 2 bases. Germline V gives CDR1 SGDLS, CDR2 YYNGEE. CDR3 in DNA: TGTGCCAGCAGCGAACAGGGGGCCACAGATACGCAGTATTTT. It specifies CASSEQGATDTQYF.

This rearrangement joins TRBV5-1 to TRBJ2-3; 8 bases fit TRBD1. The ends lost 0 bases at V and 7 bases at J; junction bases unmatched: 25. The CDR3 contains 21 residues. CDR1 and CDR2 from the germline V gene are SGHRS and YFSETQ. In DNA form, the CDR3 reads TGCGCCAGCAGCTTGGAGCCCCCGGGACAGGCCCAATATACAGAAGGGAATACGCAGTATTTT. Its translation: CASSLEPPGQAQYTEGNTQYF.